This record covers a single T cell receptor (beta chain). Its antigen is undetermined. PCR amplification relied on 60 Vbeta primers (plus 13 Jbeta primers). Only in-frame clones appear in the TCRdb table, and some are missing; sequencing was by immunoSEQ multiplex PCR. The sample table includes 200,000 to 250,000 clones. This record comes from a study of cytomegalovirus exposure and HLA in healthy donors. CDR1 and CDR2 from the germline V gene are SQVTM and ANQGSEA. The V end lost 6 bases, the J end lost 2 bases, and 8 bases lay between the germline ends. The CDR3 is 13 amino acids. Regarding the study as a whole: The listing of some 170 TCR beta chains classed them as cytomegalovirus-associated. Most TCR sequences were seen very rarely across donors, but some public TCRs occurred in many. After further analysis at a later stage, 15,000 to 20,000 TCR beta sequences were associated with HLA alleles at 0.05 false discovery rate.

The sequencing sample was made of PBMCs. The chain uses TRBV29-1 and TRBJ2-6; no clear D gene. The clonotype was recovered from a girl aged 2-15 years in good health and CMV-seropositive. This CDR3 reads CSVSLPGANVLTF. CDR3 sequence (DNA): TGCAGCGTGAGCCTGCCTGGGGCCAACGTCCTGACTTTC.